The entry below gives a single T cell receptor beta chain sequence along with its context. This record belongs to a study of technical replicates of blood from a few donors. The CDR3 runs to 12 residues. The germline V gene has CDR1 SQVTM and CDR2 ANQGSEA. V was pared by 4 bases and J by 3 bases, with 3 bases of the junction left unmatched. Profiling relied on immunoSEQ multiplex PCR, and the TCRdb table lists in-frame clones only, not all of them. The sample lists 75,000 to 95,000 clones; about 94% were seen once. The rearrangement uses TRBV29-1 and TRBJ2-7, with TRBD1 identical over 7 bases. This receptor was obtained from a human donor in good health. The source material was T cells isolated from PBMCs. CDR3 coding DNA: TGCAGCGTTGCCACAGGGGACTACGAGCAGTACTTC. Residues: CSVATGDYEQYF.